These 17 T cell receptor beta chains were all obtained from the same sample, sequenced in a study of T cell changes during pregnancy in multiple sclerosis. Assay used: immunoSEQ multiplex PCR; TCRdb lists only in-frame clones, some missing. This sample carries roughly 53,000 clones, around 91% of them seen once, and the ten largest clones take around 0.38%. The input for sequencing was CD4+ T cells from peripheral blood mononuclear cells, taken in the second trimester of pregnancy. Receptors originate from a female donor in good health, enrolled as a control in a pregnancy study.

The CDR3 is CASSPGGSTPVTEAFF. The CDR3 nucleotides are TGCGCCAGCAGCCCCGGCGGGTCCACTCCGGTAACTGAAGCTTTCTTT. The gene calls are TRBV4-3 and TRBJ1-1; D call uncertain. V lost 4 bases and J lost 5, with 20 bases in between. Germline assignment: CDR1 LGHNA and CDR2 YSLEER. This CDR3 is 16 amino acids long.

The chain carries TRBV19 and TRBJ1-5, with D unresolved. Germline CDR1 and CDR2: LNHDA and SQIVND (reference sequence). This CDR3 is built from 14 residues. V was shortened by 5 bases and J by 7 bases, with 15 bases between the two germline ends. The CDR3 DNA sequence: TGTGCCAGTAGTGACCGACCGTCCGGGCAGCCCCAGCATTTT. It encodes CASSDRPSGQPQHF.

This chain uses TRBV7-2 with TRBJ1-2; D remains ambiguous. The V end was cut by 5 bases, the J end by 3 bases, with 10 bases between. The germline CDR1 and CDR2 sequences are SGHTA and FQGNSA. CDR3 length: 13 residues. CDR3 in DNA: TGTGCCAGCAGCCAAGGAGGGTACTATGGCTACACCTTC. Its translation: CASSQGGYYGYTF.

V gene TRBV7-6 combines with J gene TRBJ1-2; 8 nucleotides match TRBD1. Germline trimming cut 5 bases from V and 4 bases from J; bases unmatched to any gene: 6. This CDR3 region has 14 residues. In germline, CDR1 is SGHVS, CDR2 FNYEAQ. CDR3 region: CASSPGQGPYGYTF. The CDR3, as DNA: TGTGCCAGCAGCCCCGGACAGGGCCCCTATGGCTACACCTTC.

This sequence joins TRBV4-3 and TRBJ1-3; D is undetermined. Looked up from germline, CDR1 is LGHNA and CDR2 is YSLEER. Trimming took off 0 bases at V and 0 bases at J, with 9 bases between the two ends. This CDR3 region has 16 residues. As DNA, the CDR3 is TGCGCCAGCAGCCAAGATGCGGCCTACTCTGGAAACACCATATATTTT. The encoded protein is CASSQDAAYSGNTIYF.

Only one count was recorded for this clone. The rearrangement uses TRBV11-2 and TRBJ1-1, with TRBD1 matching over 7 bases. V lost 1 base to trimming and J lost 1 base; unmatched junction nucleotides: 0. CDR1 is SGHAT and CDR2 is FQNNGV in the germline V gene. CDR3 size: 14 residues. The chain's CDR3 is CASSLGQGNTEAFF. CDR3 DNA: TGTGCCAGCAGCTTAGGACAGGGGAACACTGAAGCTTTCTTT.

The chain uses TRBV23-1 and TRBJ1-1; D gene unclear. TRBV23-1 is sorted into the ORF group, with uncertain function. Trimming took 0 bases from V and 2 from J, leaving 13 bases between them. The CDR3 is 16 amino acids. The DNA for the CDR3 is TGCGCCAGCAGTCAATCGAGGCTGACGGGAAACACTGAAGCTTTCTTT. It encodes CASSQSRLTGNTEAFF.

About this clone itself: Other DNA sequences from this sample encode an identical CDR3 as well. The chain is built from TRBV9 and TRBJ2-2; 11 positions match TRBD1. The CDR3 is 15 amino acids. The V and J ends lost 4 bases and 7 bases, in that order; junction bases with no gene match: 6. Germline V lookup: CDR1 SGDLS, CDR2 YYNGEE. The CDR3 is CASSPPGQGVGELFF. In nucleotides, the CDR3 is TGTGCCAGCAGCCCCCCGGGACAGGGGGTCGGGGAGCTGTTTTTT.

The chain uses TRBV12-5 and TRBJ1-6; possibly TRBD1 for D (5 bases). The CDR3 runs 15 residues. CDR1 is LGHNT, CDR2 FRNRAP, per germline. The ends were cut back, 6 bases at V and 1 base at J, with 10 bases in the middle. This chain's CDR3 is CASGPGLSYNSPLHF. The DNA of the CDR3 is TGTGCTAGTGGCCCGGGACTGTCCTATAATTCACCCCTCCACTTT.

The genes are TRBV9 and TRBJ1-1; 10 bases fit TRBD1. The CDR3 is made up of 13 amino acids. The germline V gene has CDR1 SGDLS and CDR2 YYNGEE. With 3 bases clipped from V and 6 bases from J, the junction kept 2 bases outside the gene matches. The CDR3 DNA sequence: TGTGCCAGCAGCGCCGGGACAGGGGCTGAAGCTTTCTTT. Translated, it gives CASSAGTGAEAFF.

This clone was recorded only once. The rearrangement joins TRBV7-2 to TRBJ2-5; D may be TRBD2 (5 bases). This CDR3 spans 15 amino acids. Deletions cut 5 bases from V and 5 bases from J, with 18 bases between. Germline CDR1 reads SGHTA; CDR2 reads FQGNSA. CDR3: CASSPGPGSQETQYF. CDR3 in DNA: TGTGCCAGCAGCCCGGGCCCGGGGTCTCAGGAGACCCAGTACTTC.

V gene TRBV28 combines with J gene TRBJ1-5; D not certain. Trimming removed 9 bases from V and 11 bases from J, with 17 bases in between. This CDR3 spans 12 amino acids. The germline V gene encodes CDR1 MDHEN and CDR2 SYDVKM. Here the CDR3 reads CASSIIPRAQHF. The CDR3 DNA reads as TGTGCCAGTTCAATTATTCCGCGGGCCCAGCATTTT.

The chain is built from TRBV7-2 and TRBJ2-5, with a weak D call TRBD2 (6 bases). Trimming took 1 base from V and 3 from J, leaving 12 bases between them. The V gene's germline CDR1 is SGHTA and CDR2 FQGNSA. CDR3 length: 15 amino acids. CDR3 in amino acids: CASSLGGVIEETQYF. The CDR3 bases are TGTGCCAGCAGCTTAGGCGGGGTTATAGAAGAGACCCAGTACTTC. Supplemented by reference TRBV7-2 and TRBJ2-5, the full variable domain reads GAGVSQSPSNKVTEKGKDVELRCDPISGHTALYWYRQSLGQGLEFLIYFQGNSAPDKSGLPSDRFSAERTGGSVSTLTIQRTQQEDSAVYLCASSLGGVIEETQYFGPGTRLLVL.

The rearrangement uses TRBV5-1 and TRBJ1-2; tentatively, D is TRBD1 (5 bases). The germline V gene has CDR1 SGHRS and CDR2 YFSETQ. V lost 0 bases, J lost 9 bases, and 24 bases lay in between. The CDR3 length is 17 residues. CDR3 residues: CASSLEGLCIIRISYTF. The CDR3 nucleotides are TGCGCCAGCAGCTTGGAGGGGCTATGCATCATAAGAATTAGCTACACCTTC.

The chain has TRBV15 and TRBJ2-7, with D hard to call. Per the germline V gene, CDR1 is LNHNV and CDR2 is YYDKDF (reference sequence). V was cut by 2 bases and J by 7 bases, with 6 bases left in between. CDR3 length equals 11 residues. This chain's CDR3 is CATSRINEQYF. CDR3 DNA sequence: TGTGCCACCAGCAGAATAAATGAGCAGTACTTC. Combining the CDR3 with reference TRBV15 and TRBJ2-7 gives the whole variable domain DAMVIQNPRYQVTQFGKPVTLSCSQTLNHNVMYWYQQKSSQAPKLLFHYYDKDFNNEADTPDNFQSRRPNTSFCFLDIRSPGLGDTAMYLCATSRINEQYFGPGTRLTVT.

The rearrangement links TRBV9 to TRBJ1-2; 9 nucleotides line up with TRBD1. This CDR3 comprises 16 residues. V trimming: 3 bases; J trimming: 4 bases; junction bases outside the gene matches: 10. Germline V CDR1 and CDR2: SGDLS, YYNGEE. The CDR3 is CASSGQGVVKGYGYTF. As DNA, the CDR3 is TGTGCCAGCAGCGGACAGGGGGTTGTTAAGGGCTATGGCTACACCTTC. Filled out from reference TRBV9 and TRBJ1-2, the complete variable domain reads DSGVTQTPKHLITATGQRVTLRCSPRSGDLSVYWYQQSLDQGLQFLIQYYNGEERAKGNILERFSAQQFPDLHSELNLSSLELGDSALYFCASSGQGVVKGYGYTFGSGTRLTVV.

The genes are TRBV6-5 and TRBJ1-1; D possibly corresponds to TRBD1 (5 bases). CDR1 MNHEY and CDR2 SVGAGI come from the germline V gene. This CDR3 has 14 residues. With 0 bases removed from V and 7 bases from J, the gap between germline ends came to 12 bases. CDR3 nucleotides: TGTGCCAGCAGTTACTCGGCGGGGGTATTTGAAGCTTTCTTT. It yields the protein CASSYSAGVFEAFF.